Each of the 30 T cell receptor beta chains below was sequenced from the same sample in a study of Graves' ophthalmopathy and Graves' hyperthyroidism. TCR beta CDR3 regions were amplified from RNA transcripts. Scientists carried out first-round RT-PCR using HTBI primers and then a second-round multiplex PCR. One entry per CDR3 protein, called by TCRdb with MiXCR from the multiplex PCR reads. This table has about 220,000 distinct CDR3 sequences, 20% to 25% appearing once. Sequences were obtained from peripheral blood. The receptors originated from a woman aged 50 to 65 with Graves' ophthalmopathy.

This clonotype was seen many times. V and J are TRBV5-1 and TRBJ2-2; TRBD1 aligns across 9 bases. J gave up 5 bases and V 0 bases, and 2 bases lay outside the gene matches. This CDR3 has 15 residues. Per germline, CDR1 SGHRS and CDR2 YFSETQ. CDR3 sequence reads: CASSLEGQGTGELFF. CDR3 bases: TGCGCCAGCAGCTTGGAGGGACAGGGTACCGGGGAGCTGTTTTTT.

This clonotype was detected many times. The rearrangement links TRBV5-6 to TRBJ2-7; 10 bases align to TRBD2. Germline-derived CDR1 and CDR2 are SGHDT and YYEEEE. The trim removed 1 base at V and 4 bases at J, leaving 8 bases unmatched. The CDR3 has 16 amino acids. CDR3 coding DNA: TGTGCCAGCAGCTTGAAGGGAGGACTAGCGGTTTACGAGCAGTACTTC. Translation: CASSLKGGLAVYEQYF.

This rearrangement joins TRBV27 to TRBJ2-7; 8 bases match TRBD1. CDR1 MNHEY and CDR2 SMNVEV come from the germline V gene (reference sequence). J was trimmed by 5 bases and V by 5 bases; bases with no gene match: 8. This CDR3 is built from 14 residues. Written as DNA, the CDR3 is TGTGCCAGCAGTACCCGAGGGACAGGTGACGAGCAGTACTTC. As protein: CASSTRGTGDEQYF.

The genes are TRBV6-5 and TRBJ2-7; 9 bases are a match to TRBD1. CDR3 length: 14 residues. Germline values: CDR1 MNHEY, CDR2 SVGAGI. V lost 0 bases to trimming and J lost 4 bases; unmatched junction nucleotides: 1. CDR3 loop: CASSYSGTGYEQYF. The DNA of the CDR3 is TGTGCCAGCAGTTACTCAGGGACAGGGTACGAGCAGTACTTC.

The chain is built from TRBV6-1 and TRBJ2-6; 9 positions match TRBD1. The germline V gene encodes CDR1 MNHNS and CDR2 SASEGT. The V and J ends lost 6 bases and 4 bases, in that order; junction bases with no gene match: 10. The CDR3 has 17 amino acids. The CDR3 DNA reads as TGTGCCAGCAGGAAAAGGACAGGGGCCTTCGGGGCCAACGTCCTGACTTTC. Protein sequence: CASRKRTGAFGANVLTF.

The chain employs TRBV12-3 or TRBV12-4 and TRBJ1-6, with no clear D. The CDR3 length is 14 residues. V was pared by 6 bases and J by 5 bases, with 11 bases between. Here the CDR3 DNA reads TGTGCCAGCAGATCGGGGTATAATAATTCACCCCTCCACTTT. It yields the protein CASRSGYNNSPLHF.

In its sample, this clonotype was seen many times. The V and J genes are TRBV7-2 and TRBJ2-7; a weak D match, TRBD2 (6 bases). The V and J ends lost 7 bases and 6 bases respectively, with 19 bases between them. The CDR3 has 14 amino acids. The germline CDR1 and CDR2 sequences are SGHTA and FQGNSA. The CDR3 sequence: CASNVRQGGGEQYF. The CDR3 DNA reads TGTGCCAGCAACGTAAGGCAGGGAGGTGGCGAGCAGTACTTC.

In this sample, this clonotype turned up many times. V is TRBV19 and J is TRBJ1-5; possibly TRBD1 for D (6 bases). The length of the CDR3 is 14 residues. Germline V gene sequence: CDR1 LNHDA, CDR2 SQIVND (reference sequence). V lost 3 bases to trimming and J lost 4 bases, with 10 bases between them. CDR3 residues: CASSIYRENQPQHF. CDR3 in DNA: TGTGCCAGTAGTATTTACAGGGAGAATCAGCCCCAGCATTTT. Full variable domain (outside the CDR3, taken from reference TRBV19 and TRBJ1-5): DGGITQSPKYLFRKEGQNVTLSCEQNLNHDAMYWYRQDPGQGLRLIYYSQIVNDFQKGDIAEGYSVSREKKESFPLTVTSAQKNPTAFYLCASSIYRENQPQHFGDGTRLSIL.

This clonotype was counted many times. The chain carries TRBV2 and TRBJ2-5; tentative D call: TRBD2 (6 bases). Germline CDR1 is SNHLY and CDR2 is FYNNEI. V gave up 8 bases and J gave up 4 bases, with 14 bases separating them. The CDR3 spans 13 residues. CDR3 DNA: TGTGCCAGCCGTGCCACCGGGGGAGAGACCCAGTACTTC. Protein sequence: CASRATGGETQYF.

The chain employs TRBV12-3 or TRBV12-4 and TRBJ1-5, with 7 bases fitting TRBD1. V dropped 5 bases and J dropped 0; count of bases not matched to a gene: 4. CDR3 length equals 15 residues. CDR3 in amino acids: CASSVGQVSNQPQHF. CDR3 nucleotide sequence: TGTGCCAGCAGTGTCGGACAGGTTAGCAATCAGCCCCAGCATTTT.

J is TRBJ1-6 and V is TRBV9; no definite D call. The CDR3 runs 14 residues. The germline gives CDR1 SGDLS, CDR2 YYNGEE. The ends were cut back, 0 bases at V and 7 bases at J, with 8 bases in the middle. CDR3 sequence reads: CASSVDPQNSPLHF. The CDR3 DNA follows: TGTGCCAGCAGCGTAGATCCCCAGAATTCACCCCTCCACTTT.

This clonotype came up many times. The chain employs TRBV6-1 and TRBJ2-7; TRBD1 matches 7 bases. The V gene's germline CDR1 is MNHNS and CDR2 SASEGT. Trimming took 7 bases from V and 4 from J; bases not matched to a gene: 10. This CDR3 region has 14 residues. This CDR3 is CASNPGQRVYEQYF. For the CDR3, the DNA is TGTGCCAGCAACCCGGGACAGAGAGTTTACGAGCAGTACTTC.

This sequence joins TRBV11-1 and TRBJ2-7, with 9 bases matching TRBD2. Germline V gene data show CDR1 as SGHAT and CDR2 as FQDESV (reference sequence). The CDR3 loop spans 16 amino acids. V lost 4 bases to trimming and J lost 7 bases; unmatched junction nucleotides: 14. CDR3 amino acids: CASSSTGGGRASEQYF. CDR3 DNA: TGTGCCAGCAGCTCAACCGGCGGCGGGAGGGCCAGTGAGCAGTACTTC.

At least ten counts were recorded for this clonotype. The rearrangement uses TRBV19 and TRBJ1-1; TRBD1 aligns across 10 bases. Germline V gives CDR1 LNHDA, CDR2 SQIVND (reference sequence). CDR3 length: 16 amino acids. V was clipped by 3 bases and J by 0 bases; unmatched bases: 4. CDR3 protein: CASSIPGQGLNTEAFF. Written as DNA, the CDR3 is TGTGCCAGTAGTATTCCGGGACAGGGGTTGAACACTGAAGCTTTCTTT.

With regard to this clonotype: A much larger clone differs by one base, so this may be a read error. This CDR3 fails to terminate in the conserved phenylalanine or tryptophan, so it likely reflects a read error. The chain couples TRBV6-1 to TRBJ2-5; D may be TRBD2 (7 bases). This CDR3 has 13 residues. Between the trimmed V and J ends, which lost 7 bases and 9 bases, there was a span of 18 bases. Per the germline V gene, CDR1 is MNHNS and CDR2 is SASEGT. CDR3 coding DNA: TGTGCCAGCAAGGGGGGGCAGGGGTCGTCCCAGTACTCC. Protein sequence: CASKGGQGSSQYS.

This clonotype was recorded many times. V usage is TRBV27 and J usage is TRBJ1-2; possibly TRBD1 for D (5 bases). V lost 5 bases to trimming and J lost 2 bases, with 12 bases between them. Germline CDR1 is MNHEY and CDR2 is SMNVEV (reference sequence). CDR3 length: 14 residues. Here the CDR3 DNA reads TGTGCCAGCAGTCCTATCAGGGAAAACTATGGCTACACCTTC. Protein: CASSPIRENYGYTF.

The genes are TRBV24-1 and TRBJ2-5; 8 bases line up with TRBD1. The junction had 11 bases not matched to a gene; V was cut back by 4 bases and J by 5 bases. This CDR3 is 16 amino acids long. Germline V CDR1 and CDR2: KGHDR, SFDVKD. For the CDR3, the DNA is TGTGCCACCAGTGACCCCGGACAGGGTTCGGGGGAGACCCAGTACTTC. Translation: CATSDPGQGSGETQYF.

This clonotype was recorded at least ten times. The chain combines TRBV3-1 with TRBJ2-7; the D is unclear. The CDR3 contains 12 residues. Germline V lookup: CDR1 LGHDT, CDR2 YNNKEL (reference sequence). V gave up 6 bases and J gave up 7 bases, with 13 bases separating them. In DNA, the CDR3 is TGTGCCAGCAGTCCCGGGCCACTTGAGCAGTACTTC. Amino acid sequence: CASSPGPLEQYF.

J is TRBJ2-7 and V is TRBV5-5; 7 bases fit TRBD2. Germline V CDR1 and CDR2: SGHKS, YYEKEE (reference sequence). V shed 6 bases and J 4 bases; nucleotides not matched to a gene: 10. The CDR3 contains 14 residues. CDR3 in DNA: TGTGCCAGCACCCCAAGGCGCGGGAGTTACGAGCAGTACTTC. Encoded protein: CASTPRRGSYEQYF.

In its sample, this clonotype was seen many times. CDR3 sequence (DNA): TGTGCCAGCAGCCCGGGGACTTACGAGCAGTACTTC. Amino acids: CASSPGTYEQYF. The V gene is TRBV28, the J gene TRBJ2-7, with a weak D call TRBD2 (6 bases). CDR1 MDHEN and CDR2 SYDVKM come from the germline V gene. Trimming took 6 bases from V and 4 from J, leaving 10 bases between them. The CDR3 has 12 amino acids.

The gene calls are TRBV28 and TRBJ1-5, with 7 bases matching TRBD1. J was trimmed by 4 bases and V by 6 bases; bases with no gene match: 15. Germline V lookup: CDR1 MDHEN, CDR2 SYDVKM. The CDR3 runs to 17 residues. The CDR3 here is CASSPPRSGTDNQPQHF. The CDR3, as DNA: TGTGCCAGCAGCCCCCCGCGGAGTGGGACAGATAATCAGCCCCAGCATTTT.

This clonotype was counted between two and nine times. The chain employs TRBV28 and TRBJ2-7; the D call may be TRBD1 or TRBD2 (5 bases each). V was trimmed by 7 bases and J by 0 bases, leaving 22 bases between them. CDR3 length: 17 amino acids. Germline loops: CDR1 MDHEN, CDR2 SYDVKM. The CDR3 nucleotides read TGTGCCAGCAACCAATTGGCCCGGGACCCGAGCTCCTACGAGCAGTACTTC. Translation gives CASNQLARDPSSYEQYF.

This clonotype was seen ten or more times. The chain combines TRBV6-5 with TRBJ2-7, with 8 bases lining up with TRBD2. In germline, CDR1 is MNHEY, CDR2 SVGAGI. The junction had 3 bases not matched to a gene; V was cut back by 4 bases and J by 7 bases. The CDR3 extends over 12 amino acids. The DNA of the CDR3 is TGTGCCAGCAGTTCTCGCGGGAGGGAGCAGTACTTC. As protein: CASSSRGREQYF.

The table lists this clonotype with many counts. The V and J genes are TRBV27 and TRBJ2-2; perhaps TRBD2 as D (6 bases). The V and J ends lost 5 bases and 5 bases respectively, with 15 bases between them. Germline V lookup: CDR1 MNHEY, CDR2 SMNVEV (reference sequence). This CDR3 is built from 15 residues. CDR3 loop: CASSGNERGTGELFF. CDR3 in DNA: TGTGCCAGCAGTGGGAACGAACGGGGGACCGGGGAGCTGTTTTTT.

This clonotype was detected many times. V and J are TRBV5-1 and TRBJ2-2; TRBD2 agrees at 7 bases. Germline trimming cut 0 bases from V and 1 base from J; bases unmatched to any gene: 3. CDR3 size: 16 residues. CDR1 is SGHRS and CDR2 is YFSETQ in the germline V gene. In nucleotides, the CDR3 is TGCGCCAGCAGCTTGGGAGCGGGATGGAACACCGGGGAGCTGTTTTTT. It is translated as CASSLGAGWNTGELFF.

The chain couples TRBV9 to TRBJ2-5; TRBD2 is a possible D gene (5 bases). Looked up from germline, CDR1 is SGDLS and CDR2 is YYNGEE. The CDR3 extends over 17 amino acids. The V end was cut by 3 bases, the J end by 2 bases, with 20 bases between. CDR3 DNA: TGTGCCAGCAGCGGGCGACCCGAAGACTATCTACAAGAGACCCAGTACTTC. Its translation is CASSGRPEDYLQETQYF.

This clonotype was picked up a small number of times. The chain recombines TRBV30 with TRBJ2-2; perhaps TRBD2 as D (5 bases). V was pared by 3 bases and J by 5 bases, with 7 bases between. CDR3 length equals 12 residues. CDR1 is GTSNPN, CDR2 SVGIG, per germline (reference sequence). CDR3: CAWSRGTGELFF. The CDR3 nucleotides read TGTGCCTGGAGCCGGGGTACCGGGGAGCTGTTTTTT.

Regarding this clonotype: This may come from a read error, since a much larger clone is one base off. This chain links TRBV11-2 with TRBJ2-5; D remains unclear. The CDR3 has 13 amino acids. CDR1 is SGHAT, CDR2 FQNNGV, per germline. V shed 1 base and J shed 3 bases, with 6 bases lying between them. The CDR3 protein is CASSLGMKETQYF. The CDR3 coding sequence is TGTGCCAGCAGCTTAGGGATGAAAGAGACCCAGTACTTC.

The V and J genes are TRBV6-5 and TRBJ1-1; perhaps TRBD1 as D (5 bases). The CDR3 extends over 14 amino acids. Germline CDR1 is MNHEY and CDR2 is SVGAGI. The V end lost 2 bases, the J end lost 7 bases, and 14 bases lay between the germline ends. As DNA, the CDR3 is TGTGCCAGCAGTTACGTAGAGGGGCGAAATGAAGCTTTCTTT. It is translated as CASSYVEGRNEAFF.

The V gene is TRBV7-2, the J gene TRBJ1-1; TRBD1 agrees at 9 bases. CDR1 is SGHTA, CDR2 FQGNSA, per germline. CDR3 length: 14 residues. The V gene end was trimmed by 8 bases and the J gene end by 6 bases; junction bases not matched to a gene: 10. The CDR3 DNA reads as TGTGCCAGCTGCCCACGACAGGGGGGCTCTGAAGCTTTCTTT. This gives the protein CASCPRQGGSEAFF. Drawing the rest from reference TRBV7-2 and TRBJ1-1, the complete variable domain is GAGVSQSPSNKVTEKGKDVELRCDPISGHTALYWYRQSLGQGLEFLIYFQGNSAPDKSGLPSDRFSAERTGGSVSTLTIQRTQQEDSAVYLCASCPRQGGSEAFFGQGTRLTVV.